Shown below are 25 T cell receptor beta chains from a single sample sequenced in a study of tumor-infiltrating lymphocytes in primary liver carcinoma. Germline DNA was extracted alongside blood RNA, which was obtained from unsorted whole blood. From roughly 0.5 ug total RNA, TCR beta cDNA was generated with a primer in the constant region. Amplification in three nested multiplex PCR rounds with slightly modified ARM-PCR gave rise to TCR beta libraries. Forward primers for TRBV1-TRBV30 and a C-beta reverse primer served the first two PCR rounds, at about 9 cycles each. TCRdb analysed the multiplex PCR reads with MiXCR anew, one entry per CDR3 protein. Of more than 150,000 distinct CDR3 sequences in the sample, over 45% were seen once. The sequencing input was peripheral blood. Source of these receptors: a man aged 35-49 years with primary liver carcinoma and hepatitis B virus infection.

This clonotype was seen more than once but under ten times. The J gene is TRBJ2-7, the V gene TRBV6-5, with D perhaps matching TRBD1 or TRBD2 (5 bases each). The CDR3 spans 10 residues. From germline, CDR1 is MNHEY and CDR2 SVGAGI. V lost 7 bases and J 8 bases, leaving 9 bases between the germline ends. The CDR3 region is CASMGEKQYF. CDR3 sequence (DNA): TGTGCCAGCATGGGGGAGAAGCAGTACTTC.

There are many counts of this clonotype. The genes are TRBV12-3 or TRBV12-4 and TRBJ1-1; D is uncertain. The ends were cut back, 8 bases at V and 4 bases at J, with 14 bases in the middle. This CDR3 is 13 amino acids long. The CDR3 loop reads CASCLRGLTEAFF. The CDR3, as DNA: TGTGCCAGCTGCCTACGGGGTCTCACTGAAGCTTTCTTT.

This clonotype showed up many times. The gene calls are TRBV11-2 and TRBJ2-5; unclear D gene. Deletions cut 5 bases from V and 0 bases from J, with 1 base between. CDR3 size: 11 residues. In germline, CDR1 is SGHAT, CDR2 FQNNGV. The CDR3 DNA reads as TGTGCCAGCAGCCACCAAGAGACCCAGTACTTC. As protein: CASSHQETQYF.

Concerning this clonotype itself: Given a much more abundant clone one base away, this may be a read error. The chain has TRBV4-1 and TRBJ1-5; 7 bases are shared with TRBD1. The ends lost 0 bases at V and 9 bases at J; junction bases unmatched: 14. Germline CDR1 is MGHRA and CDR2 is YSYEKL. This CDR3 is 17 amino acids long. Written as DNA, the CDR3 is TGCGCCAGCAGCCAAGAGGGATCGGGACAGTGTGGACGGCCCCAGCATTTT. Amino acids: CASSQEGSGQCGRPQHF.

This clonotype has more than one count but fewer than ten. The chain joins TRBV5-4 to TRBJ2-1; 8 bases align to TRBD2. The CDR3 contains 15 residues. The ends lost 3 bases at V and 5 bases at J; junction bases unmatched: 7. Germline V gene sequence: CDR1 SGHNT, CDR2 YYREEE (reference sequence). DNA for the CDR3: TGTGCCAGCAGCTCCCGCGGGACTAGGGACAATGAGCAGTTCTTC. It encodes CASSSRGTRDNEQFF.

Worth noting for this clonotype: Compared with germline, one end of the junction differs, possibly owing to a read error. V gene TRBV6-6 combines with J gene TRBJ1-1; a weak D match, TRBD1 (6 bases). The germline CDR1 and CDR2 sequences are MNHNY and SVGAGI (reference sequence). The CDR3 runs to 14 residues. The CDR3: CASQTTGMKTEAFF. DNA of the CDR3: TGTGCCAGCCAAACCACAGGGATGAAGACTGAAGCTTTCTTT.

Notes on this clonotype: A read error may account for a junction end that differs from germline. The chain's CDR3 is CASGSEEAQYF. The CDR3, as DNA: TGCGCCAGCGGGTCTGAAGAGGCCCAGTACTTC. The chain employs TRBV10-2 and TRBJ2-5, with D unresolved. Germline assignment: CDR1 WSHSY and CDR2 SAAADI. The CDR3 sequence is 11 residues long.

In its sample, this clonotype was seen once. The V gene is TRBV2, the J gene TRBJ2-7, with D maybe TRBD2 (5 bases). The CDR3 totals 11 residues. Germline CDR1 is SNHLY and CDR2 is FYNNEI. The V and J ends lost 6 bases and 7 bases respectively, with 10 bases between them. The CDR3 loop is CASRLAQEQYF. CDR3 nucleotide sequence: TGTGCCAGCAGGCTAGCTCAAGAGCAGTACTTC.

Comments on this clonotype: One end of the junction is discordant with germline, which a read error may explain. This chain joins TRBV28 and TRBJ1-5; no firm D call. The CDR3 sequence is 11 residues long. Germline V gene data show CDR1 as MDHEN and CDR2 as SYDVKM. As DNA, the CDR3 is TGTGTCAGCATGCAAGGTCAGCCCCAGCATTTT. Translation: CVSMQGQPQHF.

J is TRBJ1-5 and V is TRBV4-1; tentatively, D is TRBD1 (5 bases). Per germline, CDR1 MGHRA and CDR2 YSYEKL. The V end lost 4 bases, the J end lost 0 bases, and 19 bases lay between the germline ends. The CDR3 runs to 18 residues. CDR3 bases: TGCGCCAGCAGCCGTCGGGTGACAGAAAATTATAGCAATCAGCCCCAGCATTTT. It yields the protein CASSRRVTENYSNQPQHF.

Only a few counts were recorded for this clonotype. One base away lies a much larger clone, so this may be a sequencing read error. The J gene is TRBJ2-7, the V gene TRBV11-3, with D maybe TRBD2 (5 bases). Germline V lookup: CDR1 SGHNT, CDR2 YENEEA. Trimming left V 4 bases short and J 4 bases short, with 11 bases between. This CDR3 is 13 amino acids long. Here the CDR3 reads CASSWGTGYEQYF. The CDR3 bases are TGTGCCAGCAGCTGGGGTACGGGGTACGAGCAGTACTTC.

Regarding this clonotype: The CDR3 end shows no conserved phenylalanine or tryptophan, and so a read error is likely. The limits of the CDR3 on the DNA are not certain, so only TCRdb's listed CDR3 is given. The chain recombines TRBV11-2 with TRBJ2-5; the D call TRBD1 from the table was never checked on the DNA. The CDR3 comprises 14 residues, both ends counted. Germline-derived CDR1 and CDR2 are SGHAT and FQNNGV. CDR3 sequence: CASILDRAGGGKYS.

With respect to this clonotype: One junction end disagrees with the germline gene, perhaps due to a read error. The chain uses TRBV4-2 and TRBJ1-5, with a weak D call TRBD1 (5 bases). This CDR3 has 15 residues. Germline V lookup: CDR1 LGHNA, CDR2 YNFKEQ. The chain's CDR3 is CASSQDWGSNQPQNF. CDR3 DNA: TGTGCCAGCAGCCAAGATTGGGGGAGCAATCAGCCCCAGAACTTT.

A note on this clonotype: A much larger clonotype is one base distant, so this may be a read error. CDR3 nucleotide sequence: TGCAGCGTGGTCGAAGGGGAGATGTTTTTT. Amino acid sequence: CSVVEGEMFF. The rearrangement links TRBV29-1 to TRBJ2-2; either TRBD1 or TRBD2 may supply D (5 bases each). This CDR3 has 10 residues. Per the germline V gene, CDR1 is SQVTM and CDR2 is ANQGSEA.

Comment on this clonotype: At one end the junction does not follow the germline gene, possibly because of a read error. CDR3 in DNA: TGTGCCAGCAGGGGGGAGCCTCGGATCACAGATACGAAGTATTTT. This gives the protein CASRGEPRITDTKYF. This chain uses TRBV6-1 with TRBJ2-3; D may correspond to TRBD1 or TRBD2 (5 bases each). The germline V gene has CDR1 MNHNS and CDR2 SASEGT. This CDR3 is 15 amino acids long.

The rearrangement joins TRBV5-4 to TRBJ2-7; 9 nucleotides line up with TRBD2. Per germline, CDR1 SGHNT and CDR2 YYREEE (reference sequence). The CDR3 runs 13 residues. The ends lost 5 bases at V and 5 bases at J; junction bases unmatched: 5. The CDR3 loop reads CASRETSGNEQYF. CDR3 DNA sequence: TGTGCCAGCAGGGAGACTAGCGGCAACGAGCAGTACTTC.

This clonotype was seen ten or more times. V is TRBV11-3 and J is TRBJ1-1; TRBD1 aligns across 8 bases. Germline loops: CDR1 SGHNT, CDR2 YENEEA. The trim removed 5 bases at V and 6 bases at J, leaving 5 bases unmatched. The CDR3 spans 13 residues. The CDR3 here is CASSPRQGPEAFF. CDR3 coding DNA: TGTGCCAGCAGCCCTAGACAGGGGCCTGAAGCTTTCTTT.

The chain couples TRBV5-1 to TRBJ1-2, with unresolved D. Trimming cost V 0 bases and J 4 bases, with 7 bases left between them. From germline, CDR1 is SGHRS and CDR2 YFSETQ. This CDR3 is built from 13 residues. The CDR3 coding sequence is TGCGCCAGCAGCTTGGCGGGGTTCTATGGCTACACCTTC. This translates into CASSLAGFYGYTF.

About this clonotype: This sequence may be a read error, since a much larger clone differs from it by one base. CDR3 sequence: CSVETRLAGAGEQFF. Written as DNA, the CDR3 is TGCAGCGTGGAAACGCGGCTAGCGGGAGCTGGTGAGCAGTTCTTC. The genes are TRBV29-1 and TRBJ2-1, with TRBD2 matching 10 bases. CDR1 is SQVTM, CDR2 ANQGSEA, per germline. CDR3 length: 15 residues. Trimming at V came to 6 bases and at J to 9 bases, leaving 14 bases not matched to a gene.

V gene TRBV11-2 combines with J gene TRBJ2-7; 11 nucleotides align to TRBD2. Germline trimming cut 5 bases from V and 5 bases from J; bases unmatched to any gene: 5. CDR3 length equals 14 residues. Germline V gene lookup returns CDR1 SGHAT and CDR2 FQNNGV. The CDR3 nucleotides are TGTGCCAGCAGCATGACTAGCGGGGTCCACGAGCAGTACTTC. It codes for CASSMTSGVHEQYF.

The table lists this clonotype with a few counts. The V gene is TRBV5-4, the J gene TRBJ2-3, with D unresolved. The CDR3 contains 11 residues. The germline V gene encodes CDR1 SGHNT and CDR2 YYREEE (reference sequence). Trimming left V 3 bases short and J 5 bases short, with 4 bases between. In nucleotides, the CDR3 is TGTGCCAGCAGCTGGCGAGATACGCAGTATTTT. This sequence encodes CASSWRDTQYF.

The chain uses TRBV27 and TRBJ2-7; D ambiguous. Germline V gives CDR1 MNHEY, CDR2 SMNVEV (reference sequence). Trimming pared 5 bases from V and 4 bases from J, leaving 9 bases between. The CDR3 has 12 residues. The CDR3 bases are TGTGCCAGCAGTACCAGCTCTTACGAGCAGTACTTC. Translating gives CASSTSSYEQYF.

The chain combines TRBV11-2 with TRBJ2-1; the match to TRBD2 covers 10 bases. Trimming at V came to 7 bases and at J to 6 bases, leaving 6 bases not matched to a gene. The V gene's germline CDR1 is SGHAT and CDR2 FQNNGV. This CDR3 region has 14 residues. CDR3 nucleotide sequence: TGTGCCAGCATCCAGGGACTAGCGATCAATGAGCAGTTCTTC. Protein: CASIQGLAINEQFF.

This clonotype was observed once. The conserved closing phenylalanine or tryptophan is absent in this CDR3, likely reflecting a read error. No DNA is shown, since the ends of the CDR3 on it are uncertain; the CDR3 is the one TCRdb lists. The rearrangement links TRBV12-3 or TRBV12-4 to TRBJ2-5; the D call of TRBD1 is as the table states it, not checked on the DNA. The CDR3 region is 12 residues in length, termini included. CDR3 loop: CASSSLTVCGHT.

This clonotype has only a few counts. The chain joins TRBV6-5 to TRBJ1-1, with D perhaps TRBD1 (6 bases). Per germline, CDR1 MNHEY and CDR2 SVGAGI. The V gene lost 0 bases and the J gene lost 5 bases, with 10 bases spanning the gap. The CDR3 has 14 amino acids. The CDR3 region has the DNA TGTGCCAGCAGTTACTCGCCAGGGGAGACTGAAGCTTTCTTT. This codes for CASSYSPGETEAFF.